This T cell receptor beta chain was documented in a study of shared clonotypes between healthy human individuals (dated by TCRdb to the early 2020s). Notes on the research overall: Three men and a couple of women, aged 18 to 49 years, made up the cohort. Blood TCR repertoires of about 5 healthy adults were deeply sequenced to estimate repertoire size and the extent of clonotype sharing between individuals. Different laboratories and diverse techniques were used to prepare libraries and sequence TCR repertoires, to increase sequencing depth and limit assay-specific biases. Leukapheresis yielded between about 0.85 and 10 billion PBMCs per donor. Summary of the overall study and its limitations: Sampling was restricted to blood, and TCR repertoires in tissue are likely to differ from TCR repertoires in blood. Pairwise subsampling led to the expectation that sequencing depth would affect the degree of clonotype sharing among donors. The genetic and exposure-history diversity represented was limited by the small number of donors.

TCR CDR3 regions were amplified from genomic DNA by multiplex PCR using the deep immunoSEQ assay. Extracted genomic DNA from each cell subset was distributed evenly across all wells of several immunoSEQ 96-well plates, and each plate was treated as a replicate. For unsorted PBMC, each replicate PCR was loaded with roughly 270 ng genomic DNA, equivalent to around 30,000 T cell genomes. Genomic DNA from unsorted PBMC was sequenced over ten immunoSEQ deep assay plates. The purified libraries were quantified using a Qubit 3.0 fluorometer, sized with a Bioanalyzer 2100, and then quantified again using the KAPA Library Quantification kit. A separate single-read 150-cycle Illumina NextSeq 550 flow cell was used to sequence each immunoSEQ 96-well plate. As for how the authors treated the data: The immunoSEQ output contained only junctional sequences without quality scores, so filtering could not match that applied to full-length reads. To assign V/J genes and CDR3, sequences were annotated against IMGT germline references using PyIR, a Python wrapper for IgBLAST v1.9. Reads were removed for weak V/J assignments (E-value above 1e-6), missing CDR3, stop codons, out-of-frame junctions, or ambiguous translated residues. V3J clonotypes were defined as sequences sharing an identical inferred V gene, J gene, and CDR3 amino acid sequence. Percentage overlap between repertoires was computed as shared unique clonotypes divided by the size of the smaller repertoire. Three approaches were used to assess repertoire richness: RTK rarefaction, the Chao1 estimator, and Recon v2.1 estimates of unobserved clonotypes. In TCRdb, the immuneACCESS table is reduced to in-frame sequences with V and J assigned. These tables do not hold every clone; where another copy was compared, an unresolved V gene accounts for under half, and the others remain unexplained. V and J calls and clone size are those listed in that table; D and trimming were worked out from the DNA. The sample yields 500,000 to 650,000 clones; around three quarters were counted once. The ten largest clones capture 12% of the sample.

Healthy HIV-negative adults with no recently reported acute infections or vaccinations were included as donors. Every donor was a Caucasian adult living in Nashville, Tennessee, USA. For unsorted samples, tens of millions of PBMCs were counted and genomic DNA was extracted with the QIAamp DNA Blood Mini kit. After blood collection by leukapheresis, PBMCs were isolated using Ficoll-Histopaque density gradient centrifugation and then cryopreserved in the vapor phase of liquid nitrogen. On this clone: No cognate antigen has been identified for it. Per-base qualities were not stored, and no clone one base away is much larger.

Trimming takes 5 bases off V and 6 bases off J; junction bases not matched to a gene: 13. The CDR3 goes from the cysteine to the phenylalanine over 15 residues. The entry retains the CDR3 DNA only, 45 bases that are in frame from base 1. CDR1 and CDR2 are drawn from the germline V gene: SGHTA, FQGNSA. The sample was PBMCs. The chain uses TRBV7-2 and TRBJ2-7; TRBD1 lines up with 7 middle nucleotides. The TCR originated in a woman in her forties in good health. Some clones in this sample may be carry-over from other donors' samples. The CDR3 here reads CASSPGGYATSEQYF. The nucleotide sequence reads TGTGCCAGCAGCCCAGGGGGATATGCCACCTCCGAGCAGTACTTC.